This TCR beta chain stems from a study of T cell responses to AZD1222 COVID-19 vaccine. The CDR3 is made up of 15 amino acids. V was shortened by 0 bases and J by 2 bases, with 8 bases between the two germline ends. In germline, CDR1 is SGHRS, CDR2 YFSETQ. Sequenced by immunoSEQ multiplex PCR; TCRdb stores in-frame clones only, minus some. The sample gives approximately 190,000 clones, approximately 92% of which show up once; 1% to 1.5% is in the top ten. Comments on this clone: Its matching antigen is unknown.

Study-level findings and limits: Increased Spike-specific TCR breadth and depth were observed after two AZD1222 doses. White British donors predominated, females outnumbered males, and clonal diversity was possibly underestimated. Of the AZD1222 recipients, only five to seven were seropositive at baseline.

The sample here was peripheral blood, taken on day 0 of AZD1222 vaccination. The V and J genes are TRBV5-1 and TRBJ2-2; possible D gene TRBD1, 5 bases. This TCR was sampled from an adult in good health. This chain's CDR3 is CASSLGQGNTGELFF. Here the CDR3 DNA reads TGCGCCAGCAGCTTGGGGCAGGGAAACACCGGGGAGCTGTTTTTT.